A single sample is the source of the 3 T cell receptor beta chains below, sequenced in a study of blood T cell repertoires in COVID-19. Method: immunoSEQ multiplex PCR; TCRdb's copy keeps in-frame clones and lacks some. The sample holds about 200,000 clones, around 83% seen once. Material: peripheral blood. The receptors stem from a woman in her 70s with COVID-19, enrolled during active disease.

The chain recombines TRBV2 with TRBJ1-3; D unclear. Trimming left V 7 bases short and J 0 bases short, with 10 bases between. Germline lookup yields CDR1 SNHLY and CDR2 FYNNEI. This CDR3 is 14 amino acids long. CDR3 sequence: CASTPGFSGNTIYF. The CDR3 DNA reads TGTGCCAGCACCCCAGGATTCTCTGGAAACACCATATATTTT.

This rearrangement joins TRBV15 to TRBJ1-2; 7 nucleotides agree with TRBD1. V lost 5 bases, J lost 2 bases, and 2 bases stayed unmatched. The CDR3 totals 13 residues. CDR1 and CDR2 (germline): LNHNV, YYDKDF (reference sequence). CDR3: CATSQDRNYGYTF. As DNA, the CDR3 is TGTGCCACCAGCCAGGACAGGAACTATGGCTACACCTTC. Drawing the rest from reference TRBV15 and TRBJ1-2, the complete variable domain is DAMVIQNPRYQVTQFGKPVTLSCSQTLNHNVMYWYQQKSSQAPKLLFHYYDKDFNNEADTPDNFQSRRPNTSFCFLDIRSPGLGDTAMYLCATSQDRNYGYTFGSGTRLTVV.

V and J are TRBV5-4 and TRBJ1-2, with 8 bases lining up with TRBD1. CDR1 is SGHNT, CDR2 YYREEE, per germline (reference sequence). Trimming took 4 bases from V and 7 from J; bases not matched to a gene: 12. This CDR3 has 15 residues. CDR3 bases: TGTGCCAGCAGCCCAAATATCGAGACAGGGGCTGGCTACACCTTC. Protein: CASSPNIETGAGYTF.